A selection of T cell receptor beta chains follows, all from one sample in a study of T cells in Graves' hyperthyroidism and ophthalmopathy. TCRdb called the multiplex PCR reads again in MiXCR, with one record for every CDR3 protein. The sample contains about 250,000 distinct CDR3 sequences, roughly a quarter of which appear only once. The sequenced material came from blood. The receptors stem from a woman in her forties with Graves' ophthalmopathy. CDR3s include the opening cysteine and the closing phenylalanine or tryptophan. The order of the fields is J gene, clone size, V gene, CDR3 protein. Rows give clone size only sometimes, using once, few, many, or a class for an expanded clone.

J: TRBJ1-5
size: -
V: TRBV6-2/TRBV6-3
CDR3: CASSSYKQPQHF

J: TRBJ1-1
size: many
V: TRBV19
CDR3: CASSPRDGGWTEAFF

J: TRBJ1-5
size: many
V: TRBV7-9
CDR3: CASSPGPGQPQHF

J: TRBJ2-5
size: many
V: TRBV24-1
CDR3: CATSDLGPNQETQYF

J: TRBJ2-6
size: many
V: TRBV6-1
CDR3: CASSRGVSGANVLTF

J: TRBJ1-1
size: many
V: TRBV11-2
CDR3: CASSLFQGETEAFF

J: TRBJ2-7
size: many
V: TRBV5-8
CDR3: CASSFWEVHEQYF

J: TRBJ2-5
size: once
V: TRBV29-1
CDR3: CSVEDTRTETQYF

J: TRBJ2-2
size: -
V: TRBV6-1
CDR3: CASNLQGWELSF

J: TRBJ2-7
size: many
V: TRBV9
CDR3: CASSVVPGAGSYEQYF

J: TRBJ2-2
size: many
V: TRBV28
CDR3: CASRTPGQLNTGELFF

J: TRBJ2-2
size: many
V: TRBV5-1
CDR3: CASSPLGSSGELFF

J: TRBJ1-2
size: many
V: TRBV7-9
CDR3: CASSFGPGLYGYTF

J: TRBJ1-1
size: -
V: TRBV20-1
CDR3: CSAPGSTEAFF

J: TRBJ2-5
size: many
V: TRBV20-1
CDR3: CSARVRAVQETQYF

J: TRBJ2-7
size: many
V: TRBV12-3/TRBV12-4
CDR3: CASSLRTSGSYEQYF

J: TRBJ2-7
size: -
V: TRBV27
CDR3: CASRPAATVAYEQYF

J: TRBJ2-7
size: many
V: TRBV28
CDR3: CASSPMLGATEQYF

J: TRBJ2-5
size: -
V: TRBV20-1
CDR3: CSARRESRTQYF

J: TRBJ1-1
size: many
V: TRBV19
CDR3: CASSIETGGTEAFF

J: TRBJ1-2
size: -
V: TRBV6-1
CDR3: CASKGQGLGYGYTF

J: TRBJ1-1
size: many
V: TRBV27
CDR3: CASSSGYWGGTEAFF

J: TRBJ2-7
size: -
V: TRBV28
CDR3: CASSLGFDSYEQYF

J: TRBJ1-5
size: many
V: TRBV30
CDR3: CAWSGGDNQPQHF

J: TRBJ2-7
size: many
V: TRBV6-1
CDR3: CASSAGVGEQYF

J: TRBJ2-6
size: few
V: TRBV19
CDR3: CASVGREVSGANVLTF

J: TRBJ1-5
size: many
V: TRBV6-2/TRBV6-3
CDR3: CASSPRDRGRNQPQHF

J: TRBJ1-5
size: many
V: TRBV4-2
CDR3: CASSHRQGYSNQPQHF

J: TRBJ1-6
size: many
V: TRBV7-3
CDR3: CASSLDPGSPLHF

J: TRBJ2-7
size: many
V: TRBV7-9
CDR3: CASSFGQDYPYEQYF

J: TRBJ1-1
size: many
V: TRBV27
CDR3: CASSFSRNTEAFF

J: TRBJ1-1
size: many
V: TRBV5-1
CDR3: CASSAKTGSPGTEAFF

J: TRBJ2-5
size: -
V: TRBV12-3/TRBV12-4
CDR3: CASSLPSGTTLEAQYF

J: TRBJ1-2
size: many
V: TRBV18
CDR3: CASSRDSYLYGYTF

J: TRBJ2-1
size: many
V: TRBV27
CDR3: CASSLLGDEQFF

J: TRBJ1-1
size: many
V: TRBV10-3
CDR3: CAISLVGTGGTEAFF

J: TRBJ1-2
size: few
V: TRBV6-1
CDR3: CASNDRSYGYTF

J: TRBJ1-6
size: many
V: TRBV15
CDR3: CATSRDRGSLSPLHF